What follows describes a single TCR beta chain. The PCR contained 60 Vbeta and 13 Jbeta primers. Only in-frame clones appear in the TCRdb table, and some are missing; sequencing was by immunoSEQ multiplex PCR. The sample holds about 59,000 clones, 65% to 90% seen once. This entry belongs to a study of cytomegalovirus exposure and HLA in healthy donors. From germline, CDR1 is WSHSY and CDR2 SAAADI. The germline V and J ends were trimmed by 3 bases and 5 bases, with 10 bases remaining between them. The CDR3 is 13 residues long. This sequence was found in a human donor in good health. This chain uses TRBV10-2 with TRBJ1-1; TRBD1 is a possible D gene (5 bases). The sequenced sample was PBMCs. DNA of the CDR3: TGCGCCAGCAGTGAAGACAGTCGAACTGAAGCTTTCTTT. It yields the protein CASSEDSRTEAFF.